The present TCR beta chain was sequenced within a study of CD8 T cells in ankylosing spondylitis. This clonotype was seen ten or more times. TCRdb itself ran the 5' RACE reads through MiXCR, one entry per CDR3 protein. The table has under 130,000 distinct CDR3 sequences, less than 25% seen once. The CDR3 is 16 amino acids. Germline values: CDR1 SGHRS, CDR2 YFSETQ. With 4 bases clipped from V and 3 bases from J, the junction kept 9 bases outside the gene matches. This TCR came from a male donor with ankylosing spondylitis. The chain couples TRBV5-1 to TRBJ2-3, with TRBD1 matching 9 bases. Sequencing used synovial fluid, either unsorted or a sorted T cell fraction (not recorded which). CDR3 DNA: TGCGCCAGCAGCACCCCCGGGACAGGGAGGACAGATACGCAGTATTTT. Translating gives CASSTPGTGRTDTQYF.